A single sample gave rise to the 2 T cell receptor beta chains below, sequenced in a study of blood T cell repertoires in COVID-19. Some clones are missing from TCRdb's copy, which holds only in-frame ones; the method was immunoSEQ multiplex PCR. Here the sample spans about 250,000 clones, 90% being singletons. Material for sequencing was peripheral blood. These receptor sequences come from a woman between 55 and 75 years old with COVID-19, enrolled during active disease.

The V gene is TRBV29-1, the J gene TRBJ1-1; 10 bases line up with TRBD1. Germline assignment: CDR1 SQVTM and CDR2 ANQGSEA. This CDR3 has 13 amino acids. With V trimmed by 2 bases and J by 12 bases, 9 bases remained unmatched. CDR3: CSVERMGTGASFF. In nucleotides, the CDR3 is TGCAGCGTTGAACGGATGGGGACAGGGGCCTCTTTCTTT.

The chain combines TRBV5-6 with TRBJ1-2; D not certain. The V end lost 1 base, the J end lost 3 bases, and 13 bases lay between the germline ends. CDR1 SGHDT and CDR2 YYEEEE come from the germline V gene. CDR3 length: 15 amino acids. The CDR3 here is CASSLLSEPYYGYTF. CDR3 DNA: TGTGCCAGCAGCTTGTTGTCGGAGCCTTACTATGGCTACACCTTC.